A selection of T cell receptor beta chains follows, all from one sample in a study of blood T cell repertoires in COVID-19. Generated by immunoSEQ multiplex PCR, the TCRdb table keeps only in-frame clones and is missing some. The data show 130,000 to 150,000 clones, with roughly 76% seen just once and roughly 8.8% held by the top ten. The sample comprised peripheral blood. All receptors come from a human donor with acute or convalescent COVID-19. The donor label of this sample is uncertain. CDR3s include the opening cysteine and the closing phenylalanine or tryptophan. A D gene is named only where the DNA matches it firmly. Clone sizes are given selectively: once, few, many, or a class where the clone is expanded.

>-|TRBJ2-5|TRBV30|-
TGTGCCTGGAGTGTACTCGGTAAAGAGACCCAGTACTTC
CAWSVLGKETQYF
>-|TRBJ1-1|TRBV9|TRBD1
TGTGCCAGCAGCGGACTTACAGGGGTTGGAGCTTTCTTT
CASSGLTGVGAFF
>-|TRBJ2-3|TRBV7-8|-
TGTGCCAGCAGCTCGTTAACCGCGGGAGATACGCAGTATTTT
CASSSLTAGDTQYF
>-|TRBJ1-2|TRBV24-1|-
TGTGCCACCAGTGACCGAGGACTCCATGGCTACACCTTC
CATSDRGLHGYTF
>-|TRBJ1-2|TRBV6-5|TRBD1
TGTGCCAGCAGCATGGACAGGGGAAACTATGGCTACACCTTC
CASSMDRGNYGYTF
>-|TRBJ2-2|TRBV7-9|-
TGTGCCAGCAGCTTAGGACAGGGACTGGCCCTCGGGGAGCTGTTTTTT
CASSLGQGLALGELFF
>-|TRBJ2-3|TRBV5-8|-
TGTGCCAGCAGCTTGGCCGGCCGGGTTACGCAGTATTTT
CASSLAGRVTQYF
>-|TRBJ2-1|TRBV27|-
TGTGCCAGCAGTTTAAGAGCCCCCTCCTACAATGAGCAGTTCTTC
CASSLRAPSYNEQFF
>once|TRBJ2-1|TRBV12-3/TRBV12-4|-
TGTGCCAGCAGTTTAGGGCTAGGCGATGAGCAGTTCTTC
CASSLGLGDEQFF
>-|TRBJ1-2|TRBV5-6|-
TGTGCCAGCAGCTCGGGGAAAGGGAGCGGCTATGGCTACACCTTC
CASSSGKGSGYGYTF
>-|TRBJ1-2|TRBV6-5|-
TGTGCCAGCAGCTACGGACAGACCCCTAACTATGGCTACACCTTC
CASSYGQTPNYGYTF
>-|TRBJ1-6|TRBV15|-
TGTGCCACCAGCAGCGGCTGGGGGGACTATAATTCACCCCTCCACTTT
CATSSGWGDYNSPLHF
>-|TRBJ1-1|TRBV6-2/TRBV6-3|TRBD1
TGTGCCAGCAGCCGGGGGACAGGGGGTACTGAAGCTTTCTTT
CASSRGTGGTEAFF
>-|TRBJ1-5|TRBV19|-
TGTGCCAGTAGTATAACTCAAGCCAGGGCTAGTCAGCCCCAGCATTTT
CASSITQARASQPQHF
>-|TRBJ1-5|TRBV6-1|TRBD1
TGTGCCAGCAGTGAACAACAGGGGATAGGCAATCAGCCCCAGCATTTT
CASSEQQGIGNQPQHF
>-|TRBJ1-2|TRBV13|-
TGTGCCAGCAGCTTACCAGTTCCAGGGGAGGGAGGCTACACCTTC
CASSLPVPGEGGYTF
>once|TRBJ1-3|TRBV24-1|-
TGTGCCACCAGTGATTCCCACTCTGTCCAGGGCCCTGGAAACACCATATATTTT
CATSDSHSVQGPGNTIYF
>-|TRBJ1-5|TRBV19|-
TGTGCCAGTAGTCCTGGACAATTCAATCAGCCCCAGCATTTT
CASSPGQFNQPQHF
>once|TRBJ1-1|TRBV18|TRBD1
TGTGCCAGCTCACCCGGACAGGCGAACACTGAAGCTTTCTTT
CASSPGQANTEAFF
>-|TRBJ1-1|TRBV5-6|-
TGTGCCAGCAGCTTGGCACAGGTCATGAACACTGAAGCTTTCTTT
CASSLAQVMNTEAFF
>once|TRBJ2-1|TRBV7-6|TRBD2
TGTGCCAGCAGCCTTCGGACTAGCGGGGGCTTGGGGGAGCAGTTCTTC
CASSLRTSGGLGEQFF
>-|TRBJ2-7|TRBV19|-
TGTGCCAGTACCCCTTCCCCCGGGTACGAGCAGTACTTC
CASTPSPGYEQYF
>-|TRBJ2-1|TRBV4-1|-
TGCGCCAGCAGCCAAGATGGGACAACCTACAATGAGCAGTTCTTC
CASSQDGTTYNEQFF
>few|TRBJ2-6|TRBV6-1|-
TGTGCCAGCAGTGGGGCTTGGGCAGCCGGGGCCAACGTCCTGACTTTC
CASSGAWAAGANVLTF
>-|TRBJ1-2|TRBV27|TRBD1
TGTGCCAGCAGGCCGACAGGGTCCTATGGCTACACCTTC
CASRPTGSYGYTF
>once|TRBJ1-2|TRBV5-1|-
TGCGCCAGCAGCTCAACGGGGATCTATGGCTACACCTTC
CASSSTGIYGYTF
>many|TRBJ2-7|TRBV6-5|TRBD1
TGTGCCAGCAGTCAGGGGGCCCTCTTCTACGAGCAGTACTTC
CASSQGALFYEQYF
>-|TRBJ1-2|TRBV9|-
TGTGCCAGCAGCGAGCGGCCCCTAGGGGGGGCGCGGGTCTATGGCTACACCTTC
CASSERPLGGARVYGYTF
>-|TRBJ2-1|TRBV11-2|TRBD1
TGTGCCAGCAGCTTGGGTTGGGATGGGACAGGGAATGAGCAGTTCTTC
CASSLGWDGTGNEQFF
>-|TRBJ1-2|TRBV12-3/TRBV12-4|-
TGTGCCAGCAGTTTCGGGGGAGGGCTAAGCTACACCTTC
CASSFGGGLSYTF
>-|TRBJ1-1|TRBV2|-
TGTGCCAGCAGTGGAGGAGGGCAGCCGAACACTGAAGCTTTCTTT
CASSGGGQPNTEAFF
>-|TRBJ1-6|TRBV2|TRBD1
TGTGCCAGCAGGGTCGACAGGGTTGCACCCCTCCACTTT
CASRVDRVAPLHF
>few|TRBJ1-4|TRBV4-1|TRBD1
TGCGCCAGCAGCCGAAGGGGAACAGGGGCAACTAATGAAAAACTGTTTTTT
CASSRRGTGATNEKLFF
>many|TRBJ1-5|TRBV28|-
TGTGCCAGCGCCCCCTCCCCGGGGGTCCTGCCCCAGCATTTT
CASAPSPGVLPQHF
>-|TRBJ1-2|TRBV19|TRBD1
TGTGCCAGTAGTATAGACGGGACAGGGTTCTATGGCTACACCTTC
CASSIDGTGFYGYTF
>-|TRBJ2-7|TRBV6-5|-
TGTGCCAGCGGACGGCAGGGGCCAGGCGAGCAGTACTTC
CASGRQGPGEQYF
>-|TRBJ1-5|TRBV7-9|-
TGTGCCAGCAGCTTTGGGGGGGCGGGTCAGCCCCAGCATTTT
CASSFGGAGQPQHF
>once|TRBJ2-3|TRBV6-1|-
TGTGCCAGCAGTGAAAAGAGGGGGGGCCTGATGGATACGCAGTATTTT
CASSEKRGGLMDTQYF